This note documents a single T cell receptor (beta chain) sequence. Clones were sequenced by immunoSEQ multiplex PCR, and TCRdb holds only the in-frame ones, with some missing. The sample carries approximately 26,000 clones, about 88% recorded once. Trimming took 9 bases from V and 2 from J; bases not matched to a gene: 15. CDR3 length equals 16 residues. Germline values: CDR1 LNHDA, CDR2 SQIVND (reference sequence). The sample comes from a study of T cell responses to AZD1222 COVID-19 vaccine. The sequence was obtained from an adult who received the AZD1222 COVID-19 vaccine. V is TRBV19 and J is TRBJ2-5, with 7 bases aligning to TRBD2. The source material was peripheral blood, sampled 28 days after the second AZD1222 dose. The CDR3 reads CASRMSGRTIQETQYF. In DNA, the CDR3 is TGTGCCAGCAGAATGTCCGGGAGGACTATTCAAGAGACCCAGTACTTC.